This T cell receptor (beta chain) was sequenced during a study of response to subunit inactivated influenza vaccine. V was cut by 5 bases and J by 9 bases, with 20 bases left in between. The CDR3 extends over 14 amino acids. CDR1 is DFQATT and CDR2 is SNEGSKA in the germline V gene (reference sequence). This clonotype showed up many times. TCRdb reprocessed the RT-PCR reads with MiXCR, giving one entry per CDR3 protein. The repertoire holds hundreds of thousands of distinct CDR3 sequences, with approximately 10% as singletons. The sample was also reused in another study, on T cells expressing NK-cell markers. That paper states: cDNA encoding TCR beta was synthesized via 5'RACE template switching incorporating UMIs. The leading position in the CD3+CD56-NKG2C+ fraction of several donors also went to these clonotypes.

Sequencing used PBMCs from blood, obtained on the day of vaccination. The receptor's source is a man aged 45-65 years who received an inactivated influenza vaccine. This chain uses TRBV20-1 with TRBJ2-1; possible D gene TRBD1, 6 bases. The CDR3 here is CSAPSRGSLSEQFF. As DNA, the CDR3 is TGCAGTGCTCCTAGTAGGGGGTCTTTGAGTGAGCAGTTCTTC.